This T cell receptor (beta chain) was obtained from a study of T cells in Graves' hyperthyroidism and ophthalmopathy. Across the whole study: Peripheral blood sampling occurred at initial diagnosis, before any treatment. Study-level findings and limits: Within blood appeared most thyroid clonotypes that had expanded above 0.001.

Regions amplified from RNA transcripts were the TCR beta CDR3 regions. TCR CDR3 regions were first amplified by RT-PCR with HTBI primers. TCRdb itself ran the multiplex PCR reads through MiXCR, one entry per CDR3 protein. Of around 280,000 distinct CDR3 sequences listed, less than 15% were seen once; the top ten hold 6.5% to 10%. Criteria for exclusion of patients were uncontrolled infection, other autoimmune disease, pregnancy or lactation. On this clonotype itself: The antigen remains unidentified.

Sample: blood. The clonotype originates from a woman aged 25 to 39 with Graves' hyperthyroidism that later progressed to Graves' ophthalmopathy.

CDR3 nucleotide sequence: TGCAGTGCTAGGAGGCAGGGAGAGACCCAGTACTTC. It is translated as CSARRQGETQYF. J is TRBJ2-5 and V is TRBV20-1; D is possibly TRBD1 (5 bases). CDR3 length equals 12 residues. Germline CDR1 reads DFQATT; CDR2 reads SNEGSKA (reference sequence). V lost 3 bases, J lost 4 bases, and 9 bases lay in between.